This T cell receptor beta chain came from a study of cytomegalovirus exposure and HLA in healthy donors. Use of 60 Vbeta and 13 Jbeta primers characterized the PCR. The assay was immunoSEQ multiplex PCR, and TCRdb's table has in-frame clones only and misses some. The data hold roughly 120,000 clones, with about 63% observed a single time. The V and J ends lost 5 bases and 5 bases respectively, with 12 bases between them. CDR3 size: 13 residues. The germline CDR1 and CDR2 sequences are SEHNR and FQNEAQ (reference sequence). The receptor was isolated from a man aged 30-40 years in good health and CMV-seropositive. V usage is TRBV7-9 and J usage is TRBJ2-5, with D possibly being TRBD1 (6 bases). The material sequenced was PBMCs. CDR3 coding DNA: TGTGCCAGCAGCATCGGACAGTGGGAGACCCAGTACTTC. Its protein product is CASSIGQWETQYF. Full variable domain (missing parts from reference TRBV7-9 and TRBJ2-5): DTGVSQNPRHKITKRGQNVTFRCDPISEHNRLYWYRQTLGQGPEFLTYFQNEAQLEKSRLLSDRFSAERPKGSFSTLEIQRTEQGDSAMYLCASSIGQWETQYFGPGTRLLVL.